Below, 32 T cell receptor beta chains from the same sample are listed, as sequenced in a study of blood T cell repertoires in COVID-19. Only in-frame clones appear in the TCRdb table, and some are missing; sequencing was by immunoSEQ multiplex PCR. The table has tens of thousands of clones, around 87% seen once. Input material: peripheral blood. These receptors were taken from a human donor in a cohort sampled during active COVID-19.

The V gene is TRBV7-3, the J gene TRBJ1-1, with TRBD1 matching over 7 bases. This CDR3 is 13 amino acids long. Germline values: CDR1 SGHTA, CDR2 FQGTGA. V was clipped by 5 bases and J by 5 bases; unmatched bases: 5. In DNA form, the CDR3 reads TGTGCCAGCAGCAGGGGGCCGGGAACTGAAGCTTTCTTT. Its protein is CASSRGPGTEAFF.

The chain uses TRBV19 and TRBJ1-5; possibly TRBD1 for D (6 bases). Germline lookup yields CDR1 LNHDA and CDR2 SQIVND (reference sequence). This CDR3 has 15 amino acids. Between the trimmed V and J ends, which lost 2 bases and 7 bases, there was a span of 15 bases. The CDR3 protein is CASSISSTGRQPQHF. CDR3 bases: TGTGCCAGTAGTATATCGTCGACAGGCCGGCAGCCCCAGCATTTT. The full variable domain, rest sourced from reference TRBV19 and TRBJ1-5, is DGGITQSPKYLFRKEGQNVTLSCEQNLNHDAMYWYRQDPGQGLRLIYYSQIVNDFQKGDIAEGYSVSREKKESFPLTVTSAQKNPTAFYLCASSISSTGRQPQHFGDGTRLSIL.

The rearrangement joins TRBV19 to TRBJ2-2; D might be TRBD2 (5 bases). V shed 5 bases and J shed 3 bases, with 22 bases lying between them. Germline CDR1 and CDR2: LNHDA and SQIVND (reference sequence). The CDR3 has 18 residues. The CDR3 DNA reads TGTGCCAGTAGTTCCCCCGGAGTGGGGAGTACCTACACCGGGGAGCTGTTTTTT. Translated, it gives CASSSPGVGSTYTGELFF.

The chain is built from TRBV5-6 and TRBJ1-2; possibly TRBD1 for D (5 bases). V was pared by 2 bases and J by 5 bases, with 13 bases between. This CDR3 contains 14 residues. Germline-derived CDR1 and CDR2 are SGHDT and YYEEEE. The CDR3 region is CASSLSRAHYGYTF. CDR3 nucleotide sequence: TGTGCCAGCAGCTTATCCAGGGCCCATTATGGCTACACCTTC.

The rearrangement joins TRBV5-1 to TRBJ2-1; TRBD2 matches 11 bases. Germline loops: CDR1 SGHRS, CDR2 YFSETQ. J lost 7 bases, V lost 4 bases, and 7 bases had no gene match. CDR3 size: 15 residues. In nucleotides, the CDR3 is TGCGCCAGCAGCATTAGCGGGGGGGCCGCGAATGAGCAGTTCTTC. It encodes CASSISGGAANEQFF. Full variable domain (remainder filled in from reference TRBV5-1 and TRBJ2-1): KAGVTQTPRYLIKTRGQQVTLSCSPISGHRSVSWYQQTPGQGLQFLFEYFSETQRNKGNFPGRFSGRQFSNSRSEMNVSTLELGDSALYLCASSISGGAANEQFFGPGTRLTVL.

The rearrangement uses TRBV7-6 and TRBJ2-2; 8 bases agree with TRBD2. Germline V gene data show CDR1 as SGHVS and CDR2 as FNYEAQ. The CDR3 spans 15 residues. Trimming took 1 base from V and 4 from J; bases not matched to a gene: 2. CDR3 region: CASSLGAGGTGELFF. CDR3 in DNA: TGTGCCAGCAGCTTAGGGGCGGGGGGCACCGGGGAGCTGTTTTTT.

V is TRBV5-1 and J is TRBJ2-1; 12 bases map to TRBD2. Looked up from germline, CDR1 is SGHRS and CDR2 is YFSETQ. V lost 2 bases, J lost 8 bases, and 8 bases stayed unmatched. The CDR3 is made up of 16 amino acids. The CDR3 nucleotides are TGCGCCAGCAGCTTCTCGCAGGCTAGCGGGAGGGATGAGCAGTTCTTC. Translating it yields CASSFSQASGRDEQFF.

This clone turned up a few times. The chain joins TRBV7-2 to TRBJ1-2, with D possibly being TRBD1 (5 bases). This CDR3 comprises 15 residues. Trimming left V 5 bases short and J 3 bases short, with 16 bases between. CDR1 is SGHTA, CDR2 FQGNSA, per germline. The CDR3 DNA reads TGTGCCAGCAGCAGGGAAGTGCTGGGGCACTATGGCTACACCTTC. The encoded protein is CASSREVLGHYGYTF.

The rearrangement uses TRBV4-3 and TRBJ2-7, with 10 bases that match TRBD2. After removal of 1 base from V and 5 bases from J, the junction contained 5 bases not matched to a gene. The CDR3 runs to 15 residues. Germline loops: CDR1 LGHNA, CDR2 YSLEER. CDR3 in amino acids: CASSQVPSGGNEQYF. CDR3 sequence (DNA): TGCGCCAGCAGCCAAGTTCCTAGCGGGGGTAACGAGCAGTACTTC.

The chain uses TRBV3-1 (or the pseudogene TRBV3-2) and TRBJ2-5; D might be TRBD1 (5 bases). From germline, CDR1 is LGHDT and CDR2 YNNKEL (reference sequence). V was pared by 3 bases and J by 2 bases, with 7 bases between. The CDR3 sequence is 13 residues long. The CDR3 loop is CASSHGQQETQYF. For the CDR3, the DNA is TGTGCCAGCAGCCATGGACAACAAGAGACCCAGTACTTC.

CDR3 bases: TGTGCCAGCAGCTTAAGGGACAGGGGGTACAATGAGCAGTTCTTC. Protein: CASSLRDRGYNEQFF. V gene TRBV7-9 combines with J gene TRBJ2-1; 11 bases agree with TRBD1. V lost 2 bases to trimming and J lost 4 bases; unmatched junction nucleotides: 1. The CDR3 is 15 amino acids. The germline V gene encodes CDR1 SEHNR and CDR2 FQNEAQ (reference sequence).

This chain joins TRBV9 and TRBJ2-1, with a weak D call TRBD1 (5 bases). Per the germline V gene, CDR1 is SGDLS and CDR2 is YYNGEE. This CDR3 spans 17 amino acids. V lost 4 bases and J 1 base, leaving 18 bases between the germline ends. CDR3 coding DNA: TGTGCCAGCAGCTCCTCGGGCAGGGTGTGGTCCTACAATGAGCAGTTCTTC. It yields the protein CASSSSGRVWSYNEQFF.

The V call is TRBV19, the J call TRBJ1-1; no clear D. The CDR3 is made up of 11 amino acids. The V and J ends lost 3 bases and 8 bases respectively, with 7 bases between them. In germline, CDR1 is LNHDA, CDR2 SQIVND (reference sequence). The CDR3 here is CASSIPGEAFF. CDR3 coding DNA: TGTGCCAGTAGTATTCCCGGGGAAGCTTTCTTT. Full variable domain (outside the CDR3, taken from reference TRBV19 and TRBJ1-1): DGGITQSPKYLFRKEGQNVTLSCEQNLNHDAMYWYRQDPGQGLRLIYYSQIVNDFQKGDIAEGYSVSREKKESFPLTVTSAQKNPTAFYLCASSIPGEAFFGQGTRLTVV.

V is TRBV2 and J is TRBJ1-2, with a possible D match to TRBD1 (6 bases). Germline V lookup: CDR1 SNHLY, CDR2 FYNNEI. This CDR3 spans 13 amino acids. The V end lost 4 bases, the J end lost 8 bases, and 14 bases lay between the germline ends. The CDR3 bases are TGTGCCAGCAGTGTCGGACAGCCTGACGGCTACACCTTC. It codes for CASSVGQPDGYTF.

The rearrangement uses TRBV18 and TRBJ2-1; D gene uncertain. The germline gives CDR1 KGHSH, CDR2 LQKENI. V lost 2 bases and J lost 6, with 8 bases in between. The CDR3 length is 13 residues. CDR3 in amino acids: CASSPLSFNEQFF. As DNA, the CDR3 is TGTGCCAGCTCACCATTGAGCTTCAATGAGCAGTTCTTC.

The chain employs TRBV3-1 (or the pseudogene TRBV3-2) and TRBJ2-7; possible D gene TRBD1, 7 bases. The CDR3 has 15 residues. V lost 7 bases and J lost 4, with 20 bases in between. Germline V lookup: CDR1 LGHDT, CDR2 YNNKEL (reference sequence). The CDR3 loop reads CASTSGAGGFYEQYF. The CDR3 nucleotides read TGTGCCAGCACCTCGGGGGCAGGGGGTTTTTACGAGCAGTACTTC.

J is TRBJ2-3 and V is TRBV6-2 or TRBV6-3; 8 bases agree with TRBD2. CDR1 and CDR2 from the germline V gene are MNHEY and SVGEGT. J gave up 4 bases and V 0 bases, and 3 bases lay outside the gene matches. The CDR3 has 15 amino acids. The CDR3 coding sequence is TGTGCCAGCAGTTACTCGACTAGCGTGGCAGATACGCAGTATTTT. This encodes CASSYSTSVADTQYF.

The J gene is TRBJ2-7, the V gene TRBV9, with 8 bases aligning to TRBD1. The ends lost 3 bases at V and 0 bases at J; junction bases unmatched: 5. There are 15 residues in the CDR3. In germline, CDR1 is SGDLS, CDR2 YYNGEE. CDR3 bases: TGTGCCAGCAGCGCATACGGGACAGGCTCCTACGAGCAGTACTTC. This translates into CASSAYGTGSYEQYF.

The chain recombines TRBV20-1 with TRBJ2-5, with unresolved D. The CDR3 spans 15 residues. Germline-derived CDR1 and CDR2 are DFQATT and SNEGSKA (reference sequence). With 4 bases removed from V and 0 bases from J, the gap between germline ends came to 15 bases. CDR3 sequence (DNA): TGCAGTGCTATTGACTCCAGCCGGGACCAAGAGACCCAGTACTTC. It specifies CSAIDSSRDQETQYF.

The V call is TRBV30, the J call TRBJ2-2; D is perhaps TRBD2 (5 bases). Trimming removed 2 bases from V and 6 bases from J, with 7 bases in between. Germline values: CDR1 GTSNPN, CDR2 SVGIG (reference sequence). The CDR3 is made up of 12 amino acids. CDR3 sequence reads: CAWSLEAGELFF. The CDR3 DNA follows: TGTGCCTGGAGTCTGGAGGCCGGGGAGCTGTTTTTT.

The chain employs TRBV14 and TRBJ1-4; D unresolved. Trimming took 0 bases from V and 8 from J, leaving 10 bases between them. The CDR3 length is 14 residues. CDR1 and CDR2 from the germline V gene are SGHDN and FVKESK. DNA for the CDR3: TGTGCCAGCAGCCAAGAGCGACTTGAGGAAAAACTGTTTTTT. Translation gives CASSQERLEEKLFF. Full variable domain (rest looked up from reference TRBV14 and TRBJ1-4): EAGVTQFPSHSVIEKGQTVTLRCDPISGHDNLYWYRRVMGKEIKFLLHFVKESKQDESGMPNNRFLAERTGGTYSTLKVQPAELEDSGVYFCASSQERLEEKLFFGSGTQLSVL.

The chain is built from TRBV7-6 and TRBJ2-1; TRBD1 is a possible D gene (6 bases). This CDR3 has 15 amino acids. Germline CDR1 and CDR2: SGHVS and FNYEAQ. Between the trimmed V and J ends, which lost 1 base and 3 bases, there was a span of 10 bases. The CDR3 loop is CASSLGQGFYNEQFF. In DNA form, the CDR3 reads TGTGCCAGCAGCTTAGGCCAGGGGTTCTACAATGAGCAGTTCTTC.

V and J are TRBV7-2 and TRBJ2-7; a weak D match, TRBD1 (6 bases). The germline CDR1 and CDR2 sequences are SGHTA and FQGNSA. V gave up 3 bases and J gave up 0 bases, with 15 bases separating them. The CDR3 runs to 16 residues. CDR3 DNA sequence: TGTGCCAGCAGCTTTTCGGCCTGGGGGCCCTCCTACGAGCAGTACTTC. It is translated as CASSFSAWGPSYEQYF.

The V and J genes are TRBV6-2 or TRBV6-3 and TRBJ2-7; TRBD2 matches 7 bases. V shed 2 bases and J 3 bases; nucleotides not matched to a gene: 10. Germline lookup yields CDR1 MNHEY and CDR2 SVGEGT. The length of the CDR3 is 16 residues. CDR3 amino acids: CASSYRPARGSYEQYF. As DNA, the CDR3 is TGTGCCAGCAGTTACCGGCCGGCGCGGGGGAGCTACGAGCAGTACTTC.

The V call is TRBV9, the J call TRBJ2-7, with D tentatively TRBD1 (5 bases). V was clipped by 0 bases and J by 3 bases, with 13 bases between them. Looked up from germline, CDR1 is SGDLS and CDR2 is YYNGEE. The CDR3 has 15 amino acids. CDR3 protein: CASSVGETAFYEQYF. As DNA, the CDR3 is TGTGCCAGCAGCGTAGGAGAGACAGCCTTCTACGAGCAGTACTTC.

This sequence joins TRBV5-5 and TRBJ1-4; unclear D gene. This CDR3 is 13 amino acids long. The germline gives CDR1 SGHKS, CDR2 YYEKEE (reference sequence). V was cut by 3 bases and J by 7 bases, with 10 bases left in between. CDR3 region: CASSSSGIEKLFF. The DNA for the CDR3 is TGTGCCAGCAGCTCATCGGGTATTGAAAAACTGTTTTTT. Drawing the rest from reference TRBV5-5 and TRBJ1-4, the complete variable domain is DAGVTQSPTHLIKTRGQQVTLRCSPISGHKSVSWYQQVLGQGPQFIFQYYEKEERGRGNFPDRFSARQFPNYSSELNVNALLLGDSALYLCASSSSGIEKLFFGSGTQLSVL.

The V call is TRBV10-1, the J call TRBJ2-7; 8 positions match TRBD2. The CDR3 runs 16 residues. Germline CDR1 and CDR2: WNHNN and SYGVQD (reference sequence). V lost 10 bases, J lost 3 bases, and 17 bases stayed unmatched. For the CDR3, the DNA is TGCGCCACCCGACCCGGGACGGGGGGGTCCGGCTACGAGCAGTACTTC. Translated: CATRPGTGGSGYEQYF.

CDR3 DNA: TGCAGCGTTGAAGGTCCCCCCCAGCGGGGGCGCGATGAGCAGTTCTTC. Its protein is CSVEGPPQRGRDEQFF. The chain recombines TRBV29-1 with TRBJ2-1, with TRBD2 matching over 8 bases. The CDR3 extends over 16 amino acids. Germline CDR1 is SQVTM and CDR2 is ANQGSEA. The J segment lost 8 bases and the V segment lost 1 base, leaving 13 bases of the junction unmatched.

The chain has TRBV7-3 and TRBJ1-2; 11 nucleotides match TRBD1. The CDR3 extends over 15 amino acids. Germline trimming cut 2 bases from V and 7 bases from J; bases unmatched to any gene: 6. Germline CDR1 and CDR2: SGHTA and FQGTGA. The CDR3 bases are TGTGCCAGCAGCTTAGGGGACAGGGGGACAGGTGGCTACACCTTC. Protein sequence: CASSLGDRGTGGYTF.

This chain links TRBV7-8 with TRBJ1-5; 10 bases agree with TRBD1. This CDR3 has 13 amino acids. The ends lost 5 bases at V and 7 bases at J; junction bases unmatched: 2. Germline CDR1 SGHVS, CDR2 FQNEAQ. The CDR3 sequence is CASSGTGEQPQHF. CDR3 DNA sequence: TGTGCCAGCAGCGGGACAGGGGAACAGCCCCAGCATTTT. The variable domain in full, completed from reference TRBV7-8 and TRBJ1-5, reads GAGVSQSPRYKVAKRGQDVALRCDPISGHVSLFWYQQALGQGPEFLTYFQNEAQLDKSGLPSDRFFAERPEGSVSTLKIQRTQQEDSAVYLCASSGTGEQPQHFGDGTRLSIL.

This rearrangement joins TRBV28 to TRBJ1-1; D call uncertain. The CDR3 runs 15 residues. Germline CDR1 is MDHEN and CDR2 is SYDVKM. Trimming cost V 4 bases and J 4 bases, with 16 bases left between them. CDR3 in amino acids: CASSSSGRGVTEAFF. CDR3 coding DNA: TGTGCCAGCAGTTCATCCGGCCGCGGCGTCACTGAAGCTTTCTTT.

The chain recombines TRBV11-2 with TRBJ1-6; 7 nucleotides align to TRBD1. V shed 3 bases and J 15 bases; nucleotides not matched to a gene: 5. Germline V gene data show CDR1 as SGHAT and CDR2 as FQNNGV. The CDR3 runs 12 residues. CDR3 in amino acids: CASSFSGTDLHF. DNA of the CDR3: TGTGCCAGCAGCTTCTCCGGGACAGACCTCCACTTT.